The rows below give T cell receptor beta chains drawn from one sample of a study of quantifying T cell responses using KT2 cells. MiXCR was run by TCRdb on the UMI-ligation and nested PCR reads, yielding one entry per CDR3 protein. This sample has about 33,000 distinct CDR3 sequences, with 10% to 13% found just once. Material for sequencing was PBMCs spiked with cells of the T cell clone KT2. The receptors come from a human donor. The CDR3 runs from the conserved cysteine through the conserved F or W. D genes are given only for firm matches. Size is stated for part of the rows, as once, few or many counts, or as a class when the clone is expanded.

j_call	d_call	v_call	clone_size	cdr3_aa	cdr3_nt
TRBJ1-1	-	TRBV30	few	CSGHRNTEAFF	TGCTCCGGGCATCGGAACACTGAAGCTTTCTTT
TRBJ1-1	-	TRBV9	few	CASSVGAGLNTEAFF	TGTGCCAGCAGCGTAGGTGCGGGGCTGAACACTGAAGCTTTCTTT
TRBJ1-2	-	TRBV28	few	CASSLKLNYGYTF	TGTGCCAGCAGTTTAAAGCTGAACTATGGCTACACCTTC
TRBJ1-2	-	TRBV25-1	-	CASRDLGHHGYTF	TGTGCCAGCAGGGACCTGGGACACCATGGCTACACCTTC
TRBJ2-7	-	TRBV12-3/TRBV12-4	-	CASTRWGLRNYEQYF	TGTGCCAGCACCCGTTGGGGCTTAAGAAACTACGAGCAGTACTTC
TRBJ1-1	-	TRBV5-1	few	CASSLEGRPNTEAFF	TGCGCCAGCAGCTTGGAGGGACGGCCGAACACTGAAGCTTTCTTT
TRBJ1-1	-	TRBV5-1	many	CASSFRAGESEAFF	TGCGCCAGCAGCTTCAGGGCCGGGGAGTCTGAAGCTTTCTTT
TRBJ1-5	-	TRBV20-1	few	CSARATDSQPQHF	TGCAGTGCTAGGGCCACTGACAGTCAGCCCCAGCATTTT
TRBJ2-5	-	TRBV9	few	CASSAAGVWETQYF	TGTGCCAGCAGCGCCGCTGGTGTGTGGGAGACCCAGTACTTC
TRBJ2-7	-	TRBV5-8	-	CASSFGDGTYEQYF	TGTGCCAGCAGCTTTGGGGACGGAACCTACGAGCAGTACTTC
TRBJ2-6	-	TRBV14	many	CASSQIHRASGANVLTF	TGTGCCAGCAGCCAAATCCACAGGGCCTCTGGGGCCAACGTCCTGACTTTC
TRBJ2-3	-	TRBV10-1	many	CASSESRWPAAQYF	TGCGCCAGCAGTGAGTCCCGATGGCCTGCTGCGCAGTATTTT
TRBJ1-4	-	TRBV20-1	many	CSARDVRGEKLFF	TGCAGTGCTAGAGATGTACGTGGGGAAAAACTGTTTTTT
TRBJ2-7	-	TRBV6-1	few	CASSHGTEQYF	TGTGCCAGCAGTCATGGCACCGAGCAGTACTTC
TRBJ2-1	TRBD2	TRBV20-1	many	CSARGLADSYNEQFF	TGCAGTGCAAGGGGACTAGCGGACTCCTACAATGAGCAGTTCTTC
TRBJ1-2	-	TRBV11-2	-	CASSSQNYGYTF	TGTGCCAGCAGCTCCCAGAACTATGGCTACACCTTC
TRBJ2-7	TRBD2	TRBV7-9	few	CASSLSSGRMSEQYF	TGTGCCAGCAGCTTATCTAGCGGGAGGATGAGCGAGCAGTACTTC
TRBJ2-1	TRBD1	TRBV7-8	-	CASSNGQDNEQFF	TGTGCCAGCAGCAATGGACAGGACAATGAGCAGTTCTTC
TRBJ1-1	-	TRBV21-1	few	CASSKESPGHTEAFF	TGTGCCAGCAGCAAGGAGTCCCCGGGACACACTGAAGCTTTCTTT
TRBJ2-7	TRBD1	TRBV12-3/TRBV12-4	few	CASSWTGGGGEQYF	TGTGCCAGCAGTTGGACAGGGGGCGGGGGCGAGCAGTACTTC
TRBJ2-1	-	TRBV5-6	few	CASSYTSDGNNEQFF	TGTGCCAGCAGCTATACTTCGGACGGGAACAATGAGCAGTTCTTC
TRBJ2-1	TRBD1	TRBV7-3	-	CASSLRPRDRGSYNEQFF	TGTGCCAGCAGCTTAAGGCCCCGGGACAGGGGGTCCTACAATGAGCAGTTCTTC
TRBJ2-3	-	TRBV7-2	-	CASSPGLSTDTQYF	TGTGCCAGCAGCCCCGGACTTAGCACAGATACGCAGTATTTT
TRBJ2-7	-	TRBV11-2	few	CASSSPRRYEQYF	TGTGCCAGCAGCTCCCCCCGACGTTACGAGCAGTACTTC
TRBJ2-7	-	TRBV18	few	CASSPPGAPLYF	TGTGCCAGCTCACCTCCGGGGGCCCCCCTGTACTTC